The 31 T cell receptor beta chains in this list originate from one sample, sequenced in a study of blood T cell repertoires in COVID-19. Method: immunoSEQ multiplex PCR; TCRdb's copy keeps in-frame clones and lacks some. The repertoire holds 95,000 to 150,000 clones, with 82% as singletons. The material sequenced was peripheral blood. Source of these receptors: a woman in her sixties or seventies with acute or convalescent COVID-19.

The chain employs TRBV3-1 (or the pseudogene TRBV3-2) and TRBJ2-2, with 9 nucleotides matching TRBD1. The CDR3 is 15 residues long. With 7 bases clipped from V and 5 bases from J, the junction kept 8 bases outside the gene matches. Germline V lookup: CDR1 LGHDT, CDR2 YNNKEL (reference sequence). The CDR3 nucleotides read TGTGCCAGCACGGACCGAGGGACAGGGACCGGGGAGCTGTTTTTT. Its translation is CASTDRGTGTGELFF.

This clone was seen only once. This chain joins TRBV11-3 and TRBJ1-1, with D maybe TRBD1 (6 bases). The CDR3 consists of 14 residues. CDR1 and CDR2 (germline): SGHNT, YENEEA. The V and J ends lost 4 bases and 5 bases respectively, with 14 bases between them. The CDR3 region is CASSYQGSGTEAFF. For the CDR3, the DNA is TGTGCCAGCAGCTACCAGGGGAGTGGGACTGAAGCTTTCTTT.

On this clone itself: Other DNA sequences in this specimen translate into the identical CDR3. The chain carries TRBV6-4 and TRBJ2-3; 8 nucleotides line up with TRBD2. The junction had 2 bases not matched to a gene; V was cut back by 0 bases and J by 3 bases. The CDR3 extends over 15 amino acids. Germline CDR1 and CDR2: MRHNA and SNTAGT. CDR3 nucleotides: TGTGCCAGCAGTGACTCGTCGGGGGGGACAGATACGCAGTATTTT. Its protein product is CASSDSSGGTDTQYF.

The chain recombines TRBV11-2 with TRBJ2-7; D is undetermined. V was shortened by 0 bases and J by 1 base, with 7 bases between the two germline ends. The CDR3 covers 14 residues. Germline assignment: CDR1 SGHAT and CDR2 FQNNGV. CDR3 in amino acids: CASSLERLSYEQYV. DNA for the CDR3: TGTGCCAGCAGCTTAGAACGCCTATCCTACGAGCAGTACGTC.

This clone was counted once. The CDR3 bases are TGTGCCAGTAGTAAGGGACAGGAAAATTCACCCCTCCACTTT. This codes for CASSKGQENSPLHF. The chain has TRBV19 and TRBJ1-6; 8 bases match TRBD1. There are 14 residues in the CDR3. Germline V gene lookup returns CDR1 LNHDA and CDR2 SQIVND (reference sequence). V gave up 4 bases and J gave up 7 bases; unmatched junction bases: 3.

The V and J genes are TRBV7-9 and TRBJ2-1, with TRBD2 identical over 9 bases. J gave up 0 bases and V 4 bases, and 1 base lay outside the gene matches. This CDR3 region has 15 residues. CDR1 and CDR2 from the germline V gene are SEHNR and FQNEAQ (reference sequence). CDR3 bases: TGTGCCAGCAGCTCTAGCGGGGCCTCCTACAATGAGCAGTTCTTC. Its protein is CASSSSGASYNEQFF.

The DNA of the CDR3 is TGTGCCACCAGCAGACACAGGGTTGACGGCTCTGAAGCTTTCTTT. This sequence encodes CATSRHRVDGSEAFF. This rearrangement joins TRBV15 to TRBJ1-1; the D gene is possibly TRBD1 (6 bases). Trimming stripped 2 bases from V and 6 bases from J, with 16 bases between. Germline V CDR1 and CDR2: LNHNV, YYDKDF (reference sequence). The CDR3 covers 15 residues. The full variable domain, in which reference TRBV15 and TRBJ1-1 provide the parts outside the CDR3, is DAMVIQNPRYQVTQFGKPVTLSCSQTLNHNVMYWYQQKSSQAPKLLFHYYDKDFNNEADTPDNFQSRRPNTSFCFLDIRSPGLGDTAMYLCATSRHRVDGSEAFFGQGTRLTVV.

V is TRBV15 and J is TRBJ2-2; no firm D call. Trimming cost V 4 bases and J 8 bases, with 5 bases left between them. CDR3 size: 11 residues. Germline V gene sequence: CDR1 LNHNV, CDR2 YYDKDF (reference sequence). CDR3 bases: TGTGCCACCAGCAAACTAGGGGAGCTGTTTTTT. It translates to CATSKLGELFF.

This clone appeared once. The V call is TRBV6-4, the J call TRBJ1-1; 9 bases align to TRBD1. This CDR3 has 14 residues. The germline V gene has CDR1 MRHNA and CDR2 SNTAGT. Trimming at V came to 5 bases and at J to 3 bases, leaving 4 bases not matched to a gene. This chain's CDR3 is CASSRDRADTEAFF. The CDR3 bases are TGTGCCAGCAGTCGGGACAGGGCGGACACTGAAGCTTTCTTT.

This clone was recorded a few times. The V gene is TRBV7-2, the J gene TRBJ1-5, with a possible D match to TRBD1 (5 bases). V lost 6 bases and J 7 bases, leaving 13 bases between the germline ends. The length of the CDR3 is 13 residues. Germline loops: CDR1 SGHTA, CDR2 FQGNSA. The CDR3 DNA sequence: TGTGCCAGCAGAGGGGCCGACGGGCAGCCCCAGCATTTT. Translating it yields CASRGADGQPQHF. Full variable domain (missing parts from reference TRBV7-2 and TRBJ1-5): GAGVSQSPSNKVTEKGKDVELRCDPISGHTALYWYRQSLGQGLEFLIYFQGNSAPDKSGLPSDRFSAERTGGSVSTLTIQRTQQEDSAVYLCASRGADGQPQHFGDGTRLSIL.

The V and J genes are TRBV5-4 and TRBJ1-6, with 11 bases fitting TRBD1. The germline V gene has CDR1 SGHNT and CDR2 YYREEE (reference sequence). This CDR3 contains 16 residues. J lost 10 bases, V lost 4 bases, and 10 bases had no gene match. CDR3 nucleotide sequence: TGTGCCAGCAGCCGCACGGACAGGGGGCTTAAGTCACCCCTCCACTTT. This gives the protein CASSRTDRGLKSPLHF.

The chain employs TRBV20-1 and TRBJ1-6; D call uncertain. The CDR3 spans 13 residues. The ends were cut back, 3 bases at V and 7 bases at J, with 10 bases in the middle. Per the germline V gene, CDR1 is DFQATT and CDR2 is SNEGSKA (reference sequence). The DNA for the CDR3 is TGCAGTGCTAGTGTTCAGGCGAATTCACCCCTCCACTTT. Residues: CSASVQANSPLHF.

J is TRBJ2-7 and V is TRBV6-1, with 7 bases identical to TRBD1. The germline CDR1 and CDR2 sequences are MNHNS and SASEGT. V trimming: 0 bases; J trimming: 0 bases; junction bases outside the gene matches: 2. CDR3 length: 15 amino acids. DNA of the CDR3: TGTGCCAGCAGTGAAGCGGGACAGTCCTCCTACGAGCAGTACGTC. As protein: CASSEAGQSSYEQYV.

J is TRBJ1-5 and V is TRBV7-2, with D possibly being TRBD1 (6 bases). In germline, CDR1 is SGHTA, CDR2 FQGNSA. The CDR3 runs 15 residues. Trimming removed 5 bases from V and 1 base from J, with 12 bases in between. The CDR3 DNA reads as TGTGCCAGCAGCCTACCCACAGGGAGCAATCAGCCCCAGCATTTT. Its protein is CASSLPTGSNQPQHF.

The CDR3 sequence is CASSEFHRVHNSPLHF. The CDR3 region has the DNA TGTGCCAGCAGTGAATTTCACAGGGTTCATAATTCACCCCTCCACTTT. The chain joins TRBV25-1 to TRBJ1-6; weak D call: TRBD1 (6 bases). The ends were cut back, 1 base at V and 5 bases at J, with 12 bases in the middle. The CDR3 has 16 amino acids. Germline CDR1 reads MGHDK; CDR2 reads SYGVNS.

This chain connects TRBV5-1 to TRBJ1-1; D is ambiguous. The V and J ends lost 0 bases and 1 base respectively, with 7 bases between them. Germline V gene lookup returns CDR1 SGHRS and CDR2 YFSETQ. CDR3 length: 14 amino acids. The chain's CDR3 is CASSLVEGNTEAFF. The CDR3 region has the DNA TGCGCCAGCAGCTTGGTCGAGGGGAACACTGAAGCTTTCTTT.

The V and J genes are TRBV7-9 and TRBJ1-4; D uncertain. From germline, CDR1 is SEHNR and CDR2 FQNEAQ (reference sequence). This CDR3 spans 15 amino acids. Trimming shortened V by 2 bases and J by 0 bases, and 7 bases separated the two germline ends. CDR3 protein: CASSLLGATNEKLFF. The DNA for the CDR3 is TGTGCCAGCAGCTTACTCGGGGCAACTAATGAAAAACTGTTTTTT.

This clone was detected only a few times. The chain couples TRBV4-2 to TRBJ1-4, with a weak D call TRBD1 (5 bases). The CDR3 consists of 16 residues. With 0 bases removed from V and 2 bases from J, the gap between germline ends came to 10 bases. Germline loops: CDR1 LGHNA, CDR2 YNFKEQ. The chain's CDR3 is CASSQDRKGTNEKLFF. Written as DNA, the CDR3 is TGTGCCAGCAGCCAAGATCGAAAGGGGACTAATGAAAAACTGTTTTTT.

The gene calls are TRBV6-5 and TRBJ2-1, with D perhaps TRBD1 (6 bases). CDR1 and CDR2 from the germline V gene are MNHEY and SVGAGI. The CDR3 sequence is 16 residues long. Deletions cut 2 bases from V and 13 bases from J, with 24 bases between. The CDR3 DNA sequence: TGTGCCAGCAGTTACGCACCACTAGGGCAGGGGCCTCAACAGTTCTTC. Translation gives CASSYAPLGQGPQQFF.

This chain uses TRBV30 with TRBJ1-1, with 10 bases identical to TRBD1. The ends lost 3 bases at V and 10 bases at J; junction bases unmatched: 8. The CDR3 runs to 13 residues. Germline V gives CDR1 GTSNPN, CDR2 SVGIG (reference sequence). The CDR3 sequence: CAWRSDRGLLAFF. In DNA, the CDR3 is TGTGCCTGGAGAAGTGACAGGGGGCTATTAGCTTTCTTT.

The V gene is TRBV4-3, the J gene TRBJ2-2; D is uncertain. The V and J ends lost 1 base and 2 bases respectively, with 11 bases between them. This CDR3 is built from 16 residues. Germline CDR1 and CDR2: LGHNA and YSLEER. CDR3 nucleotide sequence: TGCGCCAGCAGCCAAGCGTTACACCCCAACACCGGGGAGCTGTTTTTT. Amino acid sequence: CASSQALHPNTGELFF.

This clone has only one observation. The rearrangement uses TRBV12-3 or TRBV12-4 and TRBJ2-2; D is possibly TRBD2 (5 bases). Trimming pared 2 bases from V and 4 bases from J, leaving 5 bases between. The CDR3 has 13 residues. CDR3 DNA: TGTGCCAGCAGTTTACGGGGCACCGGGGAGCTGTTTTTT. This codes for CASSLRGTGELFF.

This rearrangement joins TRBV5-4 to TRBJ1-2; D may be TRBD1 (5 bases). V lost 6 bases and J lost 3, with 12 bases in between. The length of the CDR3 is 13 residues. Per the germline V gene, CDR1 is SGHNT and CDR2 is YYREEE (reference sequence). The CDR3 loop is CASTTGGDYGYTF. CDR3 coding DNA: TGTGCCAGCACCACGGGAGGGGACTATGGCTACACCTTC.

The CDR3 DNA is TGTGCCAGTAGTTGGCGGGGGCGTTCTGACACAGATACGCAGTATTTT. This sequence encodes CASSWRGRSDTDTQYF. The rearrangement uses TRBV19 and TRBJ2-3, with D perhaps TRBD2 (7 bases). The CDR3 is 16 amino acids. Trimming shortened V by 5 bases and J by 2 bases, and 17 bases separated the two germline ends. Per germline, CDR1 LNHDA and CDR2 SQIVND (reference sequence).

The table lists this clone with a few counts. The genes are TRBV4-3 and TRBJ2-7; 10 bases align to TRBD1. The germline V gene has CDR1 LGHNA and CDR2 YSLEER. CDR3 length: 17 residues. J lost 2 bases, V lost 4 bases, and 11 bases had no gene match. CDR3 protein: CASSLWSSGQGPYEQYF. The CDR3 region has the DNA TGCGCCAGCAGCCTTTGGTCCTCGGGACAGGGGCCCTACGAGCAGTACTTC.

CDR3: CASSPRGLNTEAFF. CDR3 nucleotides: TGTGCCAGCAGCCCGCGGGGTTTGAACACTGAAGCTTTCTTT. The chain carries TRBV6-5 and TRBJ1-1; no clear D. Germline loops: CDR1 MNHEY, CDR2 SVGAGI. This CDR3 comprises 14 residues. V gave up 6 bases and J gave up 0 bases, with 11 bases separating them.

The rearrangement joins TRBV12-5 to TRBJ2-7; perhaps TRBD2 as D (5 bases). Trimming took 6 bases from V and 6 from J, leaving 21 bases between them. The germline V gene has CDR1 LGHNT and CDR2 FRNRAP. The CDR3 runs 15 residues. The CDR3 region is CASGFLPWRAGEQYF. The CDR3 DNA reads as TGTGCTAGTGGGTTCCTCCCATGGCGGGCTGGCGAGCAGTACTTC.

This chain uses TRBV7-9 with TRBJ1-3; unclear D gene. The CDR3 has 15 amino acids. V lost 5 bases and J lost 0, with 11 bases in between. Germline-derived CDR1 and CDR2 are SEHNR and FQNEAQ (reference sequence). The CDR3 nucleotides read TGTGCCAGCAGCCTAGGGCTTCTCTCTGGAAACACCATATATTTT. Protein sequence: CASSLGLLSGNTIYF.

The chain employs TRBV2 and TRBJ1-4; no clear D gene. The CDR3 is 13 residues long. Germline CDR1 and CDR2: SNHLY and FYNNEI. V was pared by 7 bases and J by 7 bases, with 13 bases between. The CDR3 DNA reads TGTGCCAGCACGGGATTTATGGGTGAAAAACTGTTTTTT. Its translation is CASTGFMGEKLFF.

This chain connects TRBV3-1 (or the pseudogene TRBV3-2) to TRBJ1-4, with 8 positions matching TRBD1. V was pared by 0 bases and J by 3 bases, with 9 bases of the junction left unmatched. Germline CDR1 LGHDT, CDR2 YNNKEL (reference sequence). There are 18 residues in the CDR3. The DNA for the CDR3 is TGTGCCAGCAGCCAAGACGGAGGCCAGGGGGCGGCTAATGAAAAACTGTTTTTT. It specifies CASSQDGGQGAANEKLFF.

This clone has only a few counts. This chain links TRBV4-3 with TRBJ1-3; 8 bases line up with TRBD1. J gave up 4 bases and V 4 bases, and 3 bases lay outside the gene matches. The germline V gene encodes CDR1 LGHNA and CDR2 YSLEER. The length of the CDR3 is 14 residues. CDR3 nucleotide sequence: TGCGCCAGCAGCCCCTGGACAGGGGGAAACACCATATATTTT. It encodes CASSPWTGGNTIYF.